This T cell receptor beta chain was identified during a study of blood T cell repertoires in COVID-19. Study-level information: The origin of the acute and convalescent COVID-19 samples was the United States, Italy and Spain.

Authors' methods: How many nucleated cells were present was estimated from reference gene primer amplification. TCRdb's copy holds only in-frame clones and misses some; the assay was immunoSEQ multiplex PCR. That table is the source of V, J and clone size, and D and trimming were worked out from the DNA. The table has about 150,000 clones, 82% seen once. Germline-derived CDR1 and CDR2 are SGHAT and FQNNGV. Trimming at V came to 5 bases and at J to 9 bases, leaving 10 bases not matched to a gene. CDR3 length: 15 amino acids. The chain carries TRBV11-2 and TRBJ2-1, with 10 bases lining up with TRBD1. The sample was peripheral blood. This TCR came from a woman of 80 years or more with active or convalescent COVID-19. The CDR3 DNA reads TGTGCCAGCAGCACGACAGGGGGCGCTTCGGGTGAGCAGTTCTTC. Its protein product is CASSTTGGASGEQFF.